The rows below give T cell receptor beta chains drawn from one sample of a study of a mutant IDH1 vaccine in newly diagnosed glioma. Clones were read by immunoSEQ multiplex PCR, and TCRdb kept only the in-frame ones, dropping some. The sample has some 60,000 clones, under 90% seen once. For these receptors, no antigen is known. This specimen was PBMCs, taken from a glioma patient whose treatment included an IDH1 peptide vaccine. These receptors were taken from a man aged 25 to 40 with glioma. CDR3s include the opening cysteine and the closing phenylalanine or tryptophan.

TRBJ2-7 | TRBV6-1 | CASRDLYEQYF
TRBJ1-1 | TRBV14 | CASSQITGYYTEAFF
TRBJ2-7 | TRBV4-3 | CASSQLTGEAYEQYF
TRBJ1-4 | TRBV28 | CASSSGEYNEKLFF
TRBJ2-3 | TRBV30 | CAWARLAGEADTQYF
TRBJ2-1 | TRBV14 | CASSWGTDEQFF
TRBJ1-6 | TRBV7-8 | CASSPRDRGPYSPLHF
TRBJ1-6 | TRBV9 | CASSVESGHSPLHF
TRBJ1-6 | TRBV7-2 | CASSPLTTGTTRNSPLHF
TRBJ1-2 | TRBV5-4 | CASSLGTGIGYGYTF
TRBJ2-5 | TRBV5-6 | CASSLNNLETQYF
TRBJ2-1 | TRBV27 | CASRAGWGEQFF
TRBJ2-5 | TRBV29-1 | CSVPADSQETQYF
TRBJ2-7 | TRBV2 | CASEREQAYEQYF
TRBJ2-1 | TRBV7-9 | CASSSIAGRHVEQFF
TRBJ1-4 | TRBV10-3 | CAISDATNEKLFF
TRBJ2-1 | TRBV7-9 | CASSPRGVNEQFF
TRBJ1-6 | TRBV5-4 | CASSLVHNSPLHF
TRBJ1-5 | TRBV19 | CASSKGTSNQPQHF
TRBJ2-6 | TRBV5-1 | CASQGGTTGANVLTF
TRBJ1-3 | TRBV5-1 | CASSFDGSGNTIYF
TRBJ1-2 | TRBV6-1 | CASSEVGDGGYTF
TRBJ1-6 | TRBV7-9 | CASSMRGGNSPLHF
TRBJ1-2 | TRBV30 | CAWSPRGGSYTF